This T cell receptor beta chain is drawn from a study of T cell repertoires in cytomegalovirus infection. In the study overall: Public TCR beta signatures provided an indication of both CMV infection and a matching HLA type.

Points from the study as a whole: HLA-C-restricted CMV clonotypes gave the most frequent clonotype in two of eight donors.

This clonotype came up once. Its antigen remains unknown. A much bigger clone sits one base away, suggesting this may be a read error. The CDR3 is 14 residues long. In germline, CDR1 is SGHVT, CDR2 SQSDAQ. TCRdb called the reads again in MiXCR, with one record for every CDR3 protein. The table lists roughly 150,000 distinct CDR3 sequences, 20% to 30% of them singletons. Sequencing was carried out using PBMCs. The receptor's source is a human donor in good health (CMV status not recorded). Some clones in this sample may be carry-over from other donors' samples. The chain couples TRBV7-4 to TRBJ2-5; D not certain. CDR3 in amino acids: CANSLSGPTETQYF. The CDR3 DNA follows: TGTGCCAACAGCCTATCCGGGCCCACAGAGACCCAGTACTTC.